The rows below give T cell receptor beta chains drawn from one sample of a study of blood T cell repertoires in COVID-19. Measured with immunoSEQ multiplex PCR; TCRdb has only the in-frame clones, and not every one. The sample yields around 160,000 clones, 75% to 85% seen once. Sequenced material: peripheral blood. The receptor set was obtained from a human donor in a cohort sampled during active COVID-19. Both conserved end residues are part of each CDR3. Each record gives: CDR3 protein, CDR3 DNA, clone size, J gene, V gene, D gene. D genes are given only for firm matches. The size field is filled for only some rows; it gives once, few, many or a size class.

cdr3_aa: CASSWTIGDEKLFF
cdr3_nt: TGTGCCAGCAGTTGGACCATCGGGGATGAAAAACTGTTTTTT
clone_size: .
j_call: TRBJ1-4
v_call: TRBV6-6
d_call: .

cdr3_aa: CASSPLQGSEKLFF
cdr3_nt: TGTGCCAGCTCACCTCTCCAGGGGAGTGAAAAACTGTTTTTT
clone_size: .
j_call: TRBJ1-4
v_call: TRBV18
d_call: .

cdr3_aa: CASSRTGGEGYEQYF
cdr3_nt: TGTGCCAGCAGTCGTACAGGGGGAGAGGGCTACGAGCAGTACTTC
clone_size: once
j_call: TRBJ2-7
v_call: TRBV6-2/TRBV6-3
d_call: TRBD1

cdr3_aa: CASSWVAGGGTDTQYF
cdr3_nt: TGTGCCAGCAGCTGGGTCGCGGGGGGTGGGACAGATACGCAGTATTTT
clone_size: .
j_call: TRBJ2-3
v_call: TRBV7-2
d_call: TRBD2

cdr3_aa: CASSGTSGGTHNEQFF
cdr3_nt: TGTGCCAGCAGCGGTACTAGCGGGGGGACCCACAATGAGCAGTTCTTC
clone_size: .
j_call: TRBJ2-1
v_call: TRBV9
d_call: TRBD2

cdr3_aa: CASSKAQDRGLVIYEQYF
cdr3_nt: TGTGCCAGCAGCAAAGCGCAGGACAGGGGCTTAGTCATCTACGAGCAGTACTTC
clone_size: .
j_call: TRBJ2-7
v_call: TRBV21-1
d_call: .

cdr3_aa: CASSLGGQRANYGYTF
cdr3_nt: TGTGCCAGCAGTTTGGGCGGACAGCGAGCTAACTATGGCTACACCTTC
clone_size: .
j_call: TRBJ1-2
v_call: TRBV28
d_call: .

cdr3_aa: CASSPQQGSPNEQFF
cdr3_nt: TGTGCCAGCTCACCACAGCAGGGGAGCCCAAATGAGCAGTTCTTC
clone_size: few
j_call: TRBJ2-1
v_call: TRBV18
d_call: .

cdr3_aa: CASSLDRDSSYEQYF
cdr3_nt: TGCGCCAGCAGCCTCGACCGGGACAGTTCCTACGAGCAGTACTTC
clone_size: .
j_call: TRBJ2-7
v_call: TRBV4-3
d_call: TRBD1

cdr3_aa: CSVVGLAGGITSTDTQYF
cdr3_nt: TGCAGCGTTGTAGGGCTAGCGGGAGGAATCACTAGCACAGATACGCAGTATTTT
clone_size: .
j_call: TRBJ2-3
v_call: TRBV29-1
d_call: TRBD2

cdr3_aa: CASSLDSNYGYTF
cdr3_nt: TGTGCCAGCAGCTTAGACAGCAACTATGGCTACACCTTC
clone_size: .
j_call: TRBJ1-2
v_call: TRBV7-2
d_call: .

cdr3_aa: CASSPSGGEKLFF
cdr3_nt: TGTGCCAGCTCACCCTCGGGGGGTGAAAAACTGTTTTTT
clone_size: .
j_call: TRBJ1-4
v_call: TRBV18
d_call: .

cdr3_aa: CASSSTRGPPGNTIYF
cdr3_nt: TGTGCCAGCAGCTCGACAAGGGGCCCCCCTGGAAACACCATATATTTT
clone_size: .
j_call: TRBJ1-3
v_call: TRBV7-2
d_call: .

cdr3_aa: CASSLGLAGGETQYF
cdr3_nt: TGTGCCAGCAGCCTGGGACTAGCGGGAGGTGAGACCCAGTACTTC
clone_size: .
j_call: TRBJ2-5
v_call: TRBV3-1/TRBV3-2
d_call: TRBD2

cdr3_aa: CASSLDKLYEQYF
cdr3_nt: TGTGCCAGCAGCTTAGACAAATTATACGAGCAGTACTTC
clone_size: few
j_call: TRBJ2-7
v_call: TRBV7-9
d_call: .

cdr3_aa: CASSFLANTGELFF
cdr3_nt: TGTGCCAGCAGCTTTCTAGCTAACACCGGGGAGCTGTTTTTT
clone_size: .
j_call: TRBJ2-2
v_call: TRBV5-6
d_call: .